This is a list of T cell receptor beta chains from one sample in a study of T cell responses to AZD1222 COVID-19 vaccine. The data were produced by immunoSEQ multiplex PCR, yet TCRdb's version contains in-frame clones alone and is incomplete. There are over 130,000 clones in the sample; roughly 91% occur only once, and approximately 5% lies in the top ten. This specimen consisted of peripheral blood, obtained on day 0 of AZD1222 vaccination. The receptors were gathered from an adult in good health. The CDR3 runs from the conserved cysteine through the conserved F or W. Each record gives: clone size, J gene, CDR3 length, D gene, V gene, CDR3 DNA, CDR3 protein. The D gene is left open where the match is weak. Expanded clones get a size class; other rows say once, few or many, or leave the size out.

clone_size: once; j_call: TRBJ2-5; cdr3_length: 18; d_call: TRBD2; v_call: TRBV7-3; cdr3_nt: TGTGCCAGCAGCTCCCGGACTAGCGGGAGGCCTACTCAAGAGACCCAGTACTTC; cdr3_aa: CASSSRTSGRPTQETQYF
clone_size: -; j_call: TRBJ2-7; cdr3_length: 14; d_call: TRBD2; v_call: TRBV20-1; cdr3_nt: TGCAGTGCTAGTCGGCGGGGGAGATTCTACGAGCAGTACTTC; cdr3_aa: CSASRRGRFYEQYF
clone_size: -; j_call: TRBJ1-2; cdr3_length: 18; d_call: TRBD1; v_call: TRBV7-2; cdr3_nt: TGTGCCAGCAGCCTATCGGGACAGGGAGGGAGGAGTAGCTATGGCTACACCTTC; cdr3_aa: CASSLSGQGGRSSYGYTF
clone_size: -; j_call: TRBJ1-1; cdr3_length: 14; d_call: -; v_call: TRBV10-3; cdr3_nt: TGTGCCATCAGTAGAGGGGGGATGAACACTGAAGCTTTCTTT; cdr3_aa: CAISRGGMNTEAFF
clone_size: -; j_call: TRBJ1-1; cdr3_length: 14; d_call: -; v_call: TRBV2; cdr3_nt: TGTGCCAGCAGAAGGACCTTAGCGGACACTGAAGCTTTCTTT; cdr3_aa: CASRRTLADTEAFF
clone_size: once; j_call: TRBJ1-2; cdr3_length: 12; d_call: TRBD1; v_call: TRBV5-1; cdr3_nt: TGCGCCAGCAGCTTGGGACAGGGGCTGTACACCTTC; cdr3_aa: CASSLGQGLYTF
clone_size: -; j_call: TRBJ2-3; cdr3_length: 17; d_call: TRBD2; v_call: TRBV5-6; cdr3_nt: TGTGCCAGCAGCTCTCGGCTAGCGGGGGGCCGCACAGATACGCAGTATTTT; cdr3_aa: CASSSRLAGGRTDTQYF
clone_size: -; j_call: TRBJ2-1; cdr3_length: 13; d_call: TRBD2; v_call: TRBV30; cdr3_nt: TGTGCCTGGAGCCGGGGAGGGGTAAATGAGCAGTTCTTC; cdr3_aa: CAWSRGGVNEQFF
clone_size: -; j_call: TRBJ2-7; cdr3_length: 14; d_call: -; v_call: TRBV7-2; cdr3_nt: TGTGCCAGCAGCCCAAGGGACCGTGGTTACGAGCAGTACTTC; cdr3_aa: CASSPRDRGYEQYF
clone_size: -; j_call: TRBJ2-7; cdr3_length: 19; d_call: -; v_call: TRBV5-3; cdr3_nt: TGTGCCAGAAGCTTGGAAATATACGGGGGCCGGGACAAACTCTACGAGCAGTACTTC; cdr3_aa: CARSLEIYGGRDKLYEQYF
clone_size: -; j_call: TRBJ1-1; cdr3_length: 16; d_call: TRBD1; v_call: TRBV6-5; cdr3_nt: TGTGCCAGCAGTTACTCGAGACGGACAGGTACCGCTGAAGCTTTCTTT; cdr3_aa: CASSYSRRTGTAEAFF
clone_size: -; j_call: TRBJ2-1; cdr3_length: 13; d_call: -; v_call: TRBV7-2; cdr3_nt: TGTGCCAGCAGCTCCTCGGCCTACAATGAGCAGTTCTTC; cdr3_aa: CASSSSAYNEQFF
clone_size: -; j_call: TRBJ2-3; cdr3_length: 16; d_call: TRBD2; v_call: TRBV11-2; cdr3_nt: TGTGCCAGCAGCCTGGGGACTAGCGGGGTAACAGATACGCAGTATTTT; cdr3_aa: CASSLGTSGVTDTQYF
clone_size: -; j_call: TRBJ2-7; cdr3_length: 13; d_call: -; v_call: TRBV27; cdr3_nt: TGTGCCAGCATGGGGAGGCACACCCCCGAGCAGTACTTC; cdr3_aa: CASMGRHTPEQYF
clone_size: -; j_call: TRBJ1-2; cdr3_length: 17; d_call: -; v_call: TRBV9; cdr3_nt: TGTGCCAGCAGCGTAGAAGTAGGGGCAGGAGGAAACTATGGCTACACCTTC; cdr3_aa: CASSVEVGAGGNYGYTF
clone_size: -; j_call: TRBJ2-1; cdr3_length: 16; d_call: TRBD1; v_call: TRBV2; cdr3_nt: TGTGCCAGCAGTCTGGAAGGGGGACAGCCCCTCAATGAGCAGTTCTTC; cdr3_aa: CASSLEGGQPLNEQFF
clone_size: -; j_call: TRBJ1-3; cdr3_length: 16; d_call: -; v_call: TRBV6-5; cdr3_nt: TGTGCCAGCAGTTACTTCCGTCCGGGCTCTGGAAACACCATATATTTT; cdr3_aa: CASSYFRPGSGNTIYF
clone_size: -; j_call: TRBJ1-1; cdr3_length: 12; d_call: -; v_call: TRBV10-2; cdr3_nt: TGCGCCAGCGGATTCTCGAACACTGAAGCTTTCTTT; cdr3_aa: CASGFSNTEAFF
clone_size: -; j_call: TRBJ2-5; cdr3_length: 14; d_call: -; v_call: TRBV7-2; cdr3_nt: TGTGCCAGCAGCTTCCCAGCGGTGAAAGAGACCCAGTACTTC; cdr3_aa: CASSFPAVKETQYF
clone_size: -; j_call: TRBJ1-1; cdr3_length: 16; d_call: TRBD1; v_call: TRBV3-1/TRBV3-2; cdr3_nt: TGTGCCAGCAGCCTGGGACAGGGGAGAGGGGGCACTGAAGCTTTCTTT; cdr3_aa: CASSLGQGRGGTEAFF
clone_size: -; j_call: TRBJ2-1; cdr3_length: 16; d_call: TRBD2; v_call: TRBV7-2; cdr3_nt: TGTGCCAGCACCCTTCAGTCGGGAGGGCCTCAACATGAGCAGTTCTTC; cdr3_aa: CASTLQSGGPQHEQFF
clone_size: -; j_call: TRBJ1-1; cdr3_length: 14; d_call: -; v_call: TRBV18; cdr3_nt: TGTGCCAGCTCAACATCCCTTGTGGACACTGAAGCTTTCTTT; cdr3_aa: CASSTSLVDTEAFF
clone_size: -; j_call: TRBJ1-2; cdr3_length: 12; d_call: -; v_call: TRBV19; cdr3_nt: TGTGCCAGTAGTGTGCACCAGGGCGGCTACACCTTC; cdr3_aa: CASSVHQGGYTF
clone_size: -; j_call: TRBJ1-2; cdr3_length: 15; d_call: -; v_call: TRBV5-8; cdr3_nt: TGTGCCAGCAGCTTGGCCCGGACAAGCCGAATGGGCTACACCTTC; cdr3_aa: CASSLARTSRMGYTF
clone_size: -; j_call: TRBJ2-2; cdr3_length: 15; d_call: -; v_call: TRBV28; cdr3_nt: TGTGCCAGCACCCTCGGTTATGCGAACACCGGGGAGCTGTTTTTT; cdr3_aa: CASTLGYANTGELFF